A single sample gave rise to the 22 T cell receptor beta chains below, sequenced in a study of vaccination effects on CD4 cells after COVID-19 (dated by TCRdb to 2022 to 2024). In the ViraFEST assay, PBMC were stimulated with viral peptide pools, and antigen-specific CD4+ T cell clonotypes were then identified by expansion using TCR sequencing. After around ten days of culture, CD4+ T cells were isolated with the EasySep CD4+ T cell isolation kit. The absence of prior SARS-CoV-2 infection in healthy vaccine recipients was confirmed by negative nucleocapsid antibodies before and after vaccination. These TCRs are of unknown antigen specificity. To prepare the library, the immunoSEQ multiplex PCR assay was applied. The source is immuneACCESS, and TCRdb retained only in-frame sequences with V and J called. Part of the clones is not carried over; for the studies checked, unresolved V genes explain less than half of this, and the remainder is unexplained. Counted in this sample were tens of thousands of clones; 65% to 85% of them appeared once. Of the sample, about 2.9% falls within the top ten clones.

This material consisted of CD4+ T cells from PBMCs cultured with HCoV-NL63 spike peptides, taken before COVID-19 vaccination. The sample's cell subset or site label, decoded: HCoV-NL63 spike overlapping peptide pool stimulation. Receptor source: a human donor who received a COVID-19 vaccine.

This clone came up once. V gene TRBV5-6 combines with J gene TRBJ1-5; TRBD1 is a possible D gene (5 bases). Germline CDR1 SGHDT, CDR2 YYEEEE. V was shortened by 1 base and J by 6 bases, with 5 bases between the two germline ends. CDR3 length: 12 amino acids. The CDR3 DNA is TGTGCCAGCAGCTTGAGGGGTCAGCCCCAGCATTTT. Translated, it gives CASSLRGQPQHF.

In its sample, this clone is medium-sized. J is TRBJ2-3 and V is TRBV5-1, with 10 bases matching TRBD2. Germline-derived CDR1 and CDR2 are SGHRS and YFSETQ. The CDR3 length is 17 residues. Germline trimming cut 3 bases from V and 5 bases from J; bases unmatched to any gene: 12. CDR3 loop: CASSSLDSGGSIDTQYF. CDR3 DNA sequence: TGCGCCAGCAGCTCGCTGGATAGCGGGGGGTCGATAGATACGCAGTATTTT.

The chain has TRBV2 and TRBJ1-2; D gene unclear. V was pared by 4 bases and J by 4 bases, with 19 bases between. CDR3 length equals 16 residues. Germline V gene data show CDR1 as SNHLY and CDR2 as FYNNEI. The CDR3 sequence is CASSAKAISIVYGYTF. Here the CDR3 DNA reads TGTGCCAGCAGTGCGAAAGCCATAAGCATAGTCTATGGCTACACCTTC.

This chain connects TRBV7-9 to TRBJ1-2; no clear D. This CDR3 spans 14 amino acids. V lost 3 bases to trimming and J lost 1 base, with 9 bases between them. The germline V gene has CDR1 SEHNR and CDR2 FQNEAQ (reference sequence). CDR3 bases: TGTGCCAGCAGCTTGGAGTTAGTTAACTATGGCTACACCTTC. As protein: CASSLELVNYGYTF.

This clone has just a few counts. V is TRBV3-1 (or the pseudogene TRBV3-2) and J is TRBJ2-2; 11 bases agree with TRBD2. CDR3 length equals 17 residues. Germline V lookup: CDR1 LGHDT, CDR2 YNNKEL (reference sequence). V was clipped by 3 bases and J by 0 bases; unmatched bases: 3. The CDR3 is CASSQVSGGANTGELFF. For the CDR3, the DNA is TGTGCCAGCAGCCAGGTTAGCGGGGGGGCGAACACCGGGGAGCTGTTTTTT.

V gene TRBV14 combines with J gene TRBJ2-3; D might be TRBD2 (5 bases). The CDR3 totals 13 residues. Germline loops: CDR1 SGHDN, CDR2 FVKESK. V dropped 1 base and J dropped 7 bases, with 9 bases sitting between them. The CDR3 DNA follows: TGTGCCAGCAGCCAAGGAGGGATACATACGCAGTATTTT. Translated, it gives CASSQGGIHTQYF. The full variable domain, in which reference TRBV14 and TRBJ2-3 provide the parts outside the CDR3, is EAGVTQFPSHSVIEKGQTVTLRCDPISGHDNLYWYRRVMGKEIKFLLHFVKESKQDESGMPNNRFLAERTGGTYSTLKVQPAELEDSGVYFCASSQGGIHTQYFGPGTRLTVL.

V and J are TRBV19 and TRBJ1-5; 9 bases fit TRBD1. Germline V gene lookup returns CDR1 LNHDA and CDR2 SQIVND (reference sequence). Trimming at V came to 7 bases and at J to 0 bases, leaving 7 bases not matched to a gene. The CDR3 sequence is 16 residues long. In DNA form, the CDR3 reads TGTGCCAGTACCAGGAGGACAGGGGATAGCAATCAGCCCCAGCATTTT. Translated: CASTRRTGDSNQPQHF. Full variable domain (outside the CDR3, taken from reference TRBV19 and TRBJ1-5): DGGITQSPKYLFRKEGQNVTLSCEQNLNHDAMYWYRQDPGQGLRLIYYSQIVNDFQKGDIAEGYSVSREKKESFPLTVTSAQKNPTAFYLCASTRRTGDSNQPQHFGDGTRLSIL.

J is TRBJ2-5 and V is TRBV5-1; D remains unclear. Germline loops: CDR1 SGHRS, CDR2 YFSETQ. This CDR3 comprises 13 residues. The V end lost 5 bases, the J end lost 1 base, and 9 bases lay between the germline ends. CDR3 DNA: TGCGCCAGCAGGACGGCAGGCCAAGAGACCCAGTACTTC. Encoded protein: CASRTAGQETQYF.

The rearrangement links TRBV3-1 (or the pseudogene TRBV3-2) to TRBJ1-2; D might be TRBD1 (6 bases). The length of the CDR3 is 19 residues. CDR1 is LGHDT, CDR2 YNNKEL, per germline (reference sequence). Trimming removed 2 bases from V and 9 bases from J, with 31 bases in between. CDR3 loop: CASSQPGTLASLSPPRYTF. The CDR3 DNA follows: TGTGCCAGCAGCCAACCGGGGACATTAGCCTCCCTAAGTCCCCCTCGCTACACCTTC.

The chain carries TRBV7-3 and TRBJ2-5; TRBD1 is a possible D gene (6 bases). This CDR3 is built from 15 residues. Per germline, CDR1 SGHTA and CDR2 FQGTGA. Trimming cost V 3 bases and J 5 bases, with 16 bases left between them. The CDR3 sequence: CASSLAGTSQETQYF. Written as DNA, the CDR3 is TGTGCCAGCAGCTTGGCTGGGACATCTCAGGAGACCCAGTACTTC.

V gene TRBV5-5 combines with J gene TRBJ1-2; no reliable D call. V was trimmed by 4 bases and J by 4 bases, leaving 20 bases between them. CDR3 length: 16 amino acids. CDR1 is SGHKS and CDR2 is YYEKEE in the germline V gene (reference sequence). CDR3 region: CASSLQSRIPSYGYTF. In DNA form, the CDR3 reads TGTGCCAGCAGCCTCCAGTCCAGGATACCCTCCTATGGCTACACCTTC.

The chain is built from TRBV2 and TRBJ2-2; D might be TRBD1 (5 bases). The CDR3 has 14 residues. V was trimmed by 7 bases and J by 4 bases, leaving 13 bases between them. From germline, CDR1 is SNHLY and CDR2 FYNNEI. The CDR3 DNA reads TGTGCCAGCATAAGGCAGGGCGGCACCGGGGAGCTGTTTTTT. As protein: CASIRQGGTGELFF. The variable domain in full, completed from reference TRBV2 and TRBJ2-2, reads EPEVTQTPSHQVTQMGQEVILRCVPISNHLYFYWYRQILGQKVEFLVSFYNNEISEKSEIFDDQFSVERPDGSNFTLKIRSTKLEDSAMYFCASIRQGGTGELFFGEGSRLTVL.

CDR3 sequence (DNA): TGTGCCAGCAGTTACCATTCCGGGACAGGGATCTATGGCTACACCTTC. It codes for CASSYHSGTGIYGYTF. The rearrangement links TRBV6-2 or TRBV6-3 to TRBJ1-2; 9 bases fit TRBD1. J was trimmed by 4 bases and V by 2 bases; bases with no gene match: 8. Germline assignment: CDR1 MNHEY and CDR2 SVGEGT. The CDR3 is made up of 16 amino acids.

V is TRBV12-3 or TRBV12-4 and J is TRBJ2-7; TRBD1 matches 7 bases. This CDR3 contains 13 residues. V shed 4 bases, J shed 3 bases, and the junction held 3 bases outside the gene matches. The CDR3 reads CASSSGQRYEQYV. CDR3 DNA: TGTGCCAGCAGTTCGGGACAGCGCTACGAGCAGTACGTC.

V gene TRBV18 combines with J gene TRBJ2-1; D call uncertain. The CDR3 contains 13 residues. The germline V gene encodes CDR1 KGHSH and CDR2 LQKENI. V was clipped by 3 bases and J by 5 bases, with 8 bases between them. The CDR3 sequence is CASSPRDNNEQFF. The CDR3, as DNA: TGTGCCAGCTCACCGAGAGACAACAATGAGCAGTTCTTC.

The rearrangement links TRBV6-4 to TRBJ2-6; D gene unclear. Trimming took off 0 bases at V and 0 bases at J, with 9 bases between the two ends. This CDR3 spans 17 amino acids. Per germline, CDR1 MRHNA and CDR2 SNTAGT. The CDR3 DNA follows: TGTGCCAGCAGTGACTCGGCCCTCGCCTCTGGGGCCAACGTCCTGACTTTC. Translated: CASSDSALASGANVLTF.

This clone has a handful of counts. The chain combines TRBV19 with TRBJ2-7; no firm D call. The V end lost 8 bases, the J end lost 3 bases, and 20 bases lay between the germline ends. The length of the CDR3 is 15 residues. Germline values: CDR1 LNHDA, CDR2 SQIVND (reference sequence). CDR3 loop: CASPRSTTNFYEQYV. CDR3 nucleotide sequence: TGTGCCAGTCCTCGATCGACAACTAACTTCTACGAGCAGTACGTC.

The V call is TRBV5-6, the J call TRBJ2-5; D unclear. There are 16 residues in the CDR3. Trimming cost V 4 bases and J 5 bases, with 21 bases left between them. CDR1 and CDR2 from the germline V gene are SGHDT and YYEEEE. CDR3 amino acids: CASSPPGALHEETQYF. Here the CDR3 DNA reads TGTGCCAGCAGCCCCCCCGGCGCCCTGCATGAGGAGACCCAGTACTTC.

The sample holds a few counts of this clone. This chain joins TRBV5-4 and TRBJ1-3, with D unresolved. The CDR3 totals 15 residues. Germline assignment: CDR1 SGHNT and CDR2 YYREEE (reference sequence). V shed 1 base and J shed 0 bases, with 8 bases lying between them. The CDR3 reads CASSLNSGSGNTIYF. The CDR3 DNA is TGTGCCAGCAGCTTGAACTCCGGCTCTGGAAACACCATATATTTT.

Here the CDR3 reads CSVGDTGELFF. The CDR3 DNA reads as TGCAGCGTTGGGGACACCGGGGAGCTGTTTTTT. V is TRBV29-1 and J is TRBJ2-2; no definite D call. This CDR3 spans 11 amino acids. Germline CDR1 SQVTM, CDR2 ANQGSEA. V lost 4 bases to trimming and J lost 3 bases, with 3 bases between them.

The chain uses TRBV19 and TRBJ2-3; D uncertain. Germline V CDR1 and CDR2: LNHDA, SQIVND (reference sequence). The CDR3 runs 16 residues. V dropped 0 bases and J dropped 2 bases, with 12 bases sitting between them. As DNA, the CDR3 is TGTGCCAGTAGTATAGATCGAGGAGCCCCCACAGATACGCAGTATTTT. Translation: CASSIDRGAPTDTQYF. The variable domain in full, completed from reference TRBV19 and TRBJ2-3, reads DGGITQSPKYLFRKEGQNVTLSCEQNLNHDAMYWYRQDPGQGLRLIYYSQIVNDFQKGDIAEGYSVSREKKESFPLTVTSAQKNPTAFYLCASSIDRGAPTDTQYFGPGTRLTVL.

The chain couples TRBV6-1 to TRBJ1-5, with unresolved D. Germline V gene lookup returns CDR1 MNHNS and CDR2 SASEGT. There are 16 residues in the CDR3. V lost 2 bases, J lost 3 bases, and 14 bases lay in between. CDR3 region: CASSERGRVSNQPQHF. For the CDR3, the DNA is TGTGCCAGCAGTGAAAGAGGACGCGTCTCCAATCAGCCCCAGCATTTT.